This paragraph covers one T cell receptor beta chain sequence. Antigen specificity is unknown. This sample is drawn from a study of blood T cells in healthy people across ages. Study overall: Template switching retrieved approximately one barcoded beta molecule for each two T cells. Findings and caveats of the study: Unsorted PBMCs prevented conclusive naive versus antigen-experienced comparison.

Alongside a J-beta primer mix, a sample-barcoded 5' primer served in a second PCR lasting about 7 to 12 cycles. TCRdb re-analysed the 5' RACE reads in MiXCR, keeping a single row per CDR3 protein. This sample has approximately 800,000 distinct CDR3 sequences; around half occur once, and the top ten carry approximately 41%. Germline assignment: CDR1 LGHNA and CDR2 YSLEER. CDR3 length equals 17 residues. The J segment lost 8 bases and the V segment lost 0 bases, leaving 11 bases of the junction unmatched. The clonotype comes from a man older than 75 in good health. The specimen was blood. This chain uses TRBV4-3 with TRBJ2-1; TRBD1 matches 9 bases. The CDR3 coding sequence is TGCGCCAGCAGCCAAGATGGGCTTGGGGACAGGGCATATGAGCAGTTCTTC. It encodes CASSQDGLGDRAYEQFF.